This T cell receptor (beta chain) was profiled in a study of T-cell memory formation after mild COVID-19. TCRdb analysed the 5' RACE reads with MiXCR anew, one entry per CDR3 protein. The table has fewer than 650,000 distinct CDR3 sequences, about a fifth seen once. This CDR3 spans 14 amino acids. The germline CDR1 and CDR2 sequences are MGHRA and YSYEKL. Unmatched junction bases numbered 3, after V lost 3 bases and J lost 4 bases. This receptor was obtained from an adult woman who had mild COVID-19 (a few samples of this study predate the infection). Cell type and time point are not known. Sequencing used PBMCs or a T cell subset sorted from them (not recorded which). The genes are TRBV4-1 and TRBJ1-1, with 9 bases lining up with TRBD1. This chain's CDR3 is CASSQGQGGTEAFF. As DNA, the CDR3 is TGCGCCAGCAGCCAGGGACAGGGAGGCACTGAAGCTTTCTTT.